This TCR beta chain was sequenced for a study of vaccination and CD4 T cells after COVID-19. This sample's treatment: roughly nine-day PBMC culture with coronavirus spike peptide pools or control peptides (ViraFEST assay). As concerns this clonotype: The antigen is undetermined.

V shed 2 bases and J shed 5 bases, with 15 bases lying between them. Per germline, CDR1 MNHNS and CDR2 SASEGT. The CDR3 runs 15 residues. Sequenced with the Oncomine TCR Beta short-read assay was DNA taken from cultured CD4+ T cells. Via MiXCR, TCRdb re-called the PCR reads, giving one row per CDR3 protein. The table has 15,000 to 19,000 distinct CDR3 sequences, about half seen once; the top ten hold roughly a sixth. The chain combines TRBV6-1 with TRBJ2-5; unclear D gene. The sequenced sample was CD4+ T cells from blood, cultured in vitro, obtained before SARS-CoV-2 vaccination. This clonotype originated in a human donor who had recovered from COVID-19. In DNA form, the CDR3 reads TGTGCCAGCAGTGAACGGAGTGACGGTCGGGAGACCCAGTACTTC. This translates into CASSERSDGRETQYF.